This record concerns one T cell receptor (beta chain) sequence. What it binds is not known. The time point is: roughly 11-day in vitro stimulation with candidate neoantigen peptide 6. A few pembrolizumab responders had their TCRs sequenced. The data originate from a study of PD-1 blockade in mismatch repair-deficient tumors. Study-wide results and limits: About 4.5% of the roughly 140 peptide-expanded blood TCRs were also found in tumor. Tumor-resident clones, often undetectable pretreatment in blood, expanded then contracted after pembrolizumab.

In germline, CDR1 is MDHEN, CDR2 SYDVKM. The CDR3 contains 12 residues. V was shortened by 6 bases and J by 7 bases, with 12 bases between the two germline ends. Generated by immunoSEQ multiplex PCR, the TCRdb table keeps only in-frame clones and is missing some. The sample yields about 14,000 clones, about 86% seen once. Sequenced here: cells cultured in vitro, sampled from a patient treated with pembrolizumab. The sequence was collected from an adult with mismatch repair-deficient cancer. The chain combines TRBV28 with TRBJ1-1; D call uncertain. The CDR3 region is CASSILGREAFF. CDR3 sequence (DNA): TGTGCCAGCAGCATTCTCGGACGTGAAGCTTTCTTT.